This T cell receptor (beta chain) was sequenced in a study of blood T cell repertoires in COVID-19. Overall study: Spain, Italy and the United States supplied samples that represented acute and convalescent COVID-19. In each case, the material was cDNA or gDNA derived from T cells, B-cell-depleted T cells, or PBMCs.

Original processing notes: The assay estimated nucleated cells by amplifying reference gene primers. Sequenced by immunoSEQ multiplex PCR; TCRdb stores in-frame clones only, minus some. That table gives V, J and clone size, and the DNA gave D and trimming. Here the sample spans under 50,000 clones, approximately 90% being singletons. Trimming removed 0 bases from V and 5 bases from J; junction bases left unmatched: 5. The CDR3 runs 17 residues. Germline V gene sequence: CDR1 LGHNA, CDR2 YSLEER. The TCR originated in a man in his 60s with COVID-19, enrolled during active disease. The rearrangement joins TRBV4-3 to TRBJ2-1; 12 bases align to TRBD2. Sequenced material: peripheral blood. The CDR3 DNA follows: TGCGCCAGCAGCCAAGATCTAGCGGGAGGGCCACACAATGAGCAGTTCTTC. Protein: CASSQDLAGGPHNEQFF.